This TCR beta chain was obtained from a study of identical twins. Study results and limitations: Analyses of zero insertions could, in part, be confounded by invariant MAIT and iNKT cells. The authors drew conclusions from cross-sectional statistical analysis rather than following the same donors. For monozygotic twins, models underestimated out-of-frame TCR alpha sharing.

Trimming left V 3 bases short and J 7 bases short, with 13 bases between. The CDR3 sequence is 12 residues long. Germline V gives CDR1 DFQATT, CDR2 SNEGSKA (reference sequence). This clonotype has a count of ten or more. Its antigen remains unidentified. A single record per CDR3 protein comes from TCRdb applying MiXCR to the 5' RACE reads. The data contain under 250,000 distinct CDR3 sequences, around 6.8% of them singletons. A further study also used this sample, focusing on yellow fever vaccine responses in identical twins.

The source material was memory (CD45RO+) T cells sorted from blood. The sequence came from a woman in her late teens or twenties in good health. The V gene is TRBV20-1, the J gene TRBJ2-7, with D unclear. CDR3 protein: CSARVGPGEQYF. CDR3 DNA: TGCAGTGCTAGGGTTGGGCCTGGGGAGCAGTACTTC.